This T cell receptor beta chain was captured in a study of T cells expressing NK-cell markers (TCRdb year 2020). Describing the broader study: In sorted CD3+CD56+NKG2C+, CD3+CD56+NKG2C- and CD3+CD56-NKG2C+ T-cell subsets from several donors, TCR beta-chain repertoires were profiled. Of the eight sequenced donors, seven were found to be HCMV-seropositive and one was found to be HCMV-seronegative. The eight sequenced donors were randomly selected healthy volunteers, three men and five women. Libraries were sequenced as 2 x 150 bp reads on Illumina HiSeq 2000/2500, MiSeq or NextSeq. What the authors observed across the whole study: In more than five donors, the dominant CD3+CD56+NKG2C+ clonotypes were found to rank among the top 10 CD8+ clonotypes and to make up about 1.0-7.0% of CD8+ T cells. Those dominant clonotypes were again the most abundant among CD3+CD56-NKG2C+ cells in several donors, at roughly 25-65%. It remained unclear whether the expanded NKG2C-expressing T cell clones were specific for HCMV antigens.

TCRdb lists the instrument as Illumina HiSeq 2000. TCR beta cDNA libraries were made by 5'RACE template switching that added a universal primer site and unique molecular identifiers. cDNA synthesis was primed from the TCR beta constant segment and was followed by two successive PCR amplification steps. Turning to the authors' computational methods: MIGEC was used to demultiplex reads and group reads by UMI, and MiTCR was used to assemble and quantify clonotypes. To exclude erroneous sequences, only TCR cDNA sequences supported by at least two reads were retained. Downstream repertoire analysis used the tcR package, and clonotypes were matched across fractions by CDR3 nucleotide sequence plus V segment. Antigen specificity was annotated against VDJdb with VDJmatch, allowing one amino acid substitution in CDR3. One entry per CDR3 protein sequence results from the TCRdb reprocessing of the reads, with DNA left out. These V and J calls originate from TCRdb's pipeline instead of the authors' own analysis. This sample's listing comprises about 260,000 distinct CDR3 sequences. The top ten hold 4% to 5% of the sample.

Concerning this clonotype: No antigen is known for it.

The CDR3 runs 16 residues from the cysteine to the phenylalanine. The record lacks a DNA sequence. According to the germline V gene (reference sequence), CDR1 reads DFQATT and CDR2 reads SNEGSKA. HCMV serostatus was determined by detecting HCMV-specific IgG in serum with a commercial ELISA kit. Peripheral blood mononuclear cells were isolated from blood by Ficoll density gradient centrifugation. Sequencing was carried out using blood T cells: a sorted CD56 or NKG2C T cell subset, CD4+ or CD8+ T cells, or bulk PBMC T cells (not recorded which). This TCR was recovered from a woman aged 18 to 75 in good health. The chain employs TRBV20-1 and TRBJ1-6. The CDR3: CSAREPRGSYNSPLHF.